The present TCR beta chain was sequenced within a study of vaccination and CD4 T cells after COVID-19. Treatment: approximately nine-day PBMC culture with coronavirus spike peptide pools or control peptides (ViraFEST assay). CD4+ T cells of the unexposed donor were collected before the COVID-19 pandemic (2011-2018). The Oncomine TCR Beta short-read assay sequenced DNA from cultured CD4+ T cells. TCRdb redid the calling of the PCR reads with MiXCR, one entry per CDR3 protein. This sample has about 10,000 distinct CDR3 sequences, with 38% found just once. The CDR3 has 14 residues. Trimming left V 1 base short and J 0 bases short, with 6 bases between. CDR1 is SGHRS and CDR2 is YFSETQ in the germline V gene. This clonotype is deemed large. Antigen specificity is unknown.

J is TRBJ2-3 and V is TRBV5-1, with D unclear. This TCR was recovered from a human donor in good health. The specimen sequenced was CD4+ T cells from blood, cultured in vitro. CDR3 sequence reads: CASSLMESTDTQYF. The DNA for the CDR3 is TGCGCCAGCAGCTTGATGGAGAGCACAGATACGCAGTATTTT.